This T cell receptor beta chain was observed in a study of T cells in Graves' hyperthyroidism and ophthalmopathy. CDR3 length: 12 amino acids. Germline CDR1 is KGHDR and CDR2 is SFDVKD. V lost 1 base and J 10 bases, leaving 9 bases between the germline ends. RNA transcripts served as the template for amplifying TCR beta CDR3 regions. During a first-round RT-PCR of the TCR CDR3, the HTBI primer set was used. Using its own MiXCR run on the multiplex PCR reads, TCRdb lists one record per CDR3 protein. The table records some 350,000 distinct CDR3 sequences, around a sixth of them present only once. At least ten counts were recorded for this clonotype.

This sequence originates from a woman in her late teens or twenties with Graves' hyperthyroidism that later progressed to Graves' ophthalmopathy. The genes are TRBV24-1 and TRBJ1-1, with D maybe TRBD1 (5 bases). Specimen: blood. CDR3 residues: CATSDFQGVAFF. The CDR3 bases are TGTGCCACCAGTGATTTCCAAGGGGTAGCTTTCTTT.